The 14 T cell receptor beta chains reported below all come from one sample, sequenced in a study of shared clonotypes between healthy human individuals. The protocol was immunoSEQ multiplex PCR, while the TCRdb copy is restricted to in-frame clones and leaves out a portion. The top ten hold approximately 1.5% of the sample, which has over a million clones, more than 60% seen once. Sample: memory CD4+ T cells sorted from blood. The subset denotes: CD45RA-negative fraction. The receptors were sampled from a man between 18 and 29 years old in good health.

This clone has at least ten counts. V gene TRBV28 combines with J gene TRBJ2-7, with D possibly TRBD1 on 6 matching bases. Between the trimmed V and J ends, which lost 4 bases and 2 bases, there was a span of 18 bases. Germline assignment: CDR1 MDHEN and CDR2 SYDVKM. CDR3 length equals 16 residues. DNA for the CDR3: TGTGCCAGCAGTTCTCTTTTTGGCAGGGGAACCTACGAGCAGTACTTC. Its translation is CASSSLFGRGTYEQYF.

The chain uses TRBV28 and TRBJ2-7, with 8 nucleotides matching TRBD2. The CDR3 is made up of 13 amino acids. CDR1 is MDHEN and CDR2 is SYDVKM in the germline V gene. The V gene end was trimmed by 7 bases and the J gene end by 3 bases; junction bases not matched to a gene: 5. CDR3 coding DNA: TGTGCCAGCATCACCGGGGGGGGCTACGAGCAGTACTTC. Translating gives CASITGGGYEQYF. The complete variable domain, with remaining parts taken from reference TRBV28 and TRBJ2-7, reads DVKVTQSSRYLVKRTGEKVFLECVQDMDHENMFWYRQDPGLGLRLIYFSYDVKMKEKGDIPEGYSVSREKKERFSLILESASTNQTSMYLCASITGGGYEQYFGPGTRLTVT.

The chain couples TRBV10-1 to TRBJ1-5; possible D gene TRBD1, 6 bases. The V and J ends lost 11 bases and 1 base respectively, with 15 bases between them. The CDR3 contains 14 residues. The germline V gene encodes CDR1 WNHNN and CDR2 SYGVQD (reference sequence). CDR3 amino acids: CAGDTGLSNQPQHF. CDR3 nucleotide sequence: TGCGCCGGGGACACCGGACTAAGCAATCAGCCCCAGCATTTT.

The gene calls are TRBV10-3 and TRBJ2-3, with TRBD2 matching over 10 bases. Germline V gene sequence: CDR1 ENHRY, CDR2 SYGVKD. The CDR3 covers 15 residues. V shed 4 bases and J 3 bases; nucleotides not matched to a gene: 4. CDR3 residues: CAISVSGGATDTQYF. In nucleotides, the CDR3 is TGTGCCATCAGTGTAAGCGGGGGGGCGACAGATACGCAGTATTTT.

The chain links TRBV13 to TRBJ1-6, with D unresolved. The germline gives CDR1 PRHDT, CDR2 FYEKMQ (reference sequence). Trimming shortened V by 4 bases and J by 4 bases, and 11 bases separated the two germline ends. This CDR3 is built from 15 residues. CDR3 nucleotide sequence: TGTGCCAGCAGCTCGCCCGGGGAATATAATTCACCCCTCCACTTT. Translating it yields CASSSPGEYNSPLHF. The variable domain in full, completed from reference TRBV13 and TRBJ1-6, reads AAGVIQSPRHLIKEKRETATLKCYPIPRHDTVYWYQQGPGQDPQFLISFYEKMQSDKGSIPDRFSAQQFSDYHSELNMSSLELGDSALYFCASSSPGEYNSPLHFGNGTRLTVT.

The rearrangement links TRBV21-1 to TRBJ1-5. TRBV21-1 has pseudogene status. CDR3 size: 15 residues. The CDR3 nucleotides read TGTGCCAGCAGACGGGAGGGGAATAGCAATCAGCCCCAGCATTTT. Translating it yields CASRREGNSNQPQHF.

Only one count was recorded for this clone. This chain connects TRBV27 to TRBJ2-7, with D perhaps TRBD1 or TRBD2 (5 bases each). Germline lookup yields CDR1 MNHEY and CDR2 SMNVEV (reference sequence). V lost 7 bases and J lost 0, with 13 bases in between. The CDR3 has 14 residues. The CDR3 sequence is CASTRGPSSYEQYF. The DNA for the CDR3 is TGTGCCAGCACGAGGGGACCCAGCTCCTACGAGCAGTACTTC.

The chain couples TRBV11-3 to TRBJ2-5; D is unresolved. In germline, CDR1 is SGHNT, CDR2 YENEEA. With 1 base removed from V and 4 bases from J, the gap between germline ends came to 10 bases. CDR3 size: 14 residues. Written as DNA, the CDR3 is TGTGCCAGCAGCTTAGGACGCGTCACAGAGACCCAGTACTTC. Translation gives CASSLGRVTETQYF.

The chain carries TRBV9 and TRBJ1-3; no reliable D call. The V end lost 0 bases, the J end lost 2 bases, and 9 bases lay between the germline ends. The germline CDR1 and CDR2 sequences are SGDLS and YYNGEE. There are 15 residues in the CDR3. CDR3 nucleotide sequence: TGTGCCAGCAGCGTAGGATTTGGGACTGGAAACACCATATATTTT. This gives the protein CASSVGFGTGNTIYF.

This chain links TRBV9 with TRBJ1-5; D is undetermined. Germline CDR1 is SGDLS and CDR2 is YYNGEE. V was cut by 4 bases and J by 4 bases, with 12 bases left in between. The CDR3 runs to 14 residues. The CDR3 here is CASSPDTGNQPQHF. Here the CDR3 DNA reads TGTGCCAGCAGCCCAGACACCGGGAATCAGCCCCAGCATTTT.

This clone occurred once. The chain links TRBV6-6 to TRBJ1-2; TRBD1 agrees at 9 bases. CDR1 MNHNY and CDR2 SVGAGI come from the germline V gene (reference sequence). The CDR3 sequence is 15 residues long. The junction had 11 bases not matched to a gene; V was cut back by 5 bases and J by 7 bases. CDR3 residues: CASSGGQGLGSGYTF. The DNA for the CDR3 is TGTGCCAGCAGTGGCGGACAGGGGCTGGGGTCTGGCTACACCTTC.

This chain joins TRBV6-1 and TRBJ1-5; D is unclear. V was pared by 2 bases and J by 7 bases, with 9 bases between. Germline V gene data show CDR1 as MNHNS and CDR2 as SASEGT. This CDR3 has 13 residues. CDR3 in DNA: TGTGCCAGCAGTGAACTTCAGATGCAGCCCCAGCATTTT. Its protein is CASSELQMQPQHF.

The chain recombines TRBV6-5 with TRBJ2-7; D is possibly TRBD1 (5 bases). CDR1 is MNHEY and CDR2 is SVGAGI in the germline V gene. The CDR3 extends over 15 amino acids. V lost 4 bases and J lost 4, with 17 bases in between. The CDR3 loop is CASSSKGQKLYEQYF. The CDR3 region has the DNA TGTGCCAGCAGTTCAAAGGGGCAGAAACTGTACGAGCAGTACTTC.

The chain uses TRBV27 and TRBJ2-1, with 7 bases lining up with TRBD1. The germline gives CDR1 MNHEY, CDR2 SMNVEV (reference sequence). Unmatched junction bases numbered 5, after V lost 4 bases and J lost 5 bases. The CDR3 is made up of 14 amino acids. The CDR3 protein is CASSSWTGNNEQFF. CDR3 DNA: TGTGCCAGCAGTTCATGGACAGGTAACAATGAGCAGTTCTTC.